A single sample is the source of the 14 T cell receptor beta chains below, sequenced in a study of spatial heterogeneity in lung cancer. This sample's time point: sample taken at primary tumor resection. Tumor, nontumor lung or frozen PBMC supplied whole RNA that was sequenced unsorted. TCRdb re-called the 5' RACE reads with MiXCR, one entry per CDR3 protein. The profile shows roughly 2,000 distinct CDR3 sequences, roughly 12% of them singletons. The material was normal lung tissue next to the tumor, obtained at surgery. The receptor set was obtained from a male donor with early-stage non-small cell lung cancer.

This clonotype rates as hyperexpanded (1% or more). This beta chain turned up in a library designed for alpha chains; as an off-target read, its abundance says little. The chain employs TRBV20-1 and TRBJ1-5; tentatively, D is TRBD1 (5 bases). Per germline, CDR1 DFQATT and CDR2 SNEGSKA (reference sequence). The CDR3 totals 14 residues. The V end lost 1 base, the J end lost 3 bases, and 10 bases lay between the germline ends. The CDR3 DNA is TGCAGTGCTAGAGGGGGTGGGGCCAATCAGCCCCAGCATTTT. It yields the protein CSARGGGANQPQHF.

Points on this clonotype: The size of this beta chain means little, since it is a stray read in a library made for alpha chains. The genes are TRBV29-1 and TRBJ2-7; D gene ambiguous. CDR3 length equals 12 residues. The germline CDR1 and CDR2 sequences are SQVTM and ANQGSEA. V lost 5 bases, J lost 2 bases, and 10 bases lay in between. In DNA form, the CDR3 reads TGCAGCGTTCTCCGATCTACCTACGAGCAGTACTTC. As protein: CSVLRSTYEQYF.

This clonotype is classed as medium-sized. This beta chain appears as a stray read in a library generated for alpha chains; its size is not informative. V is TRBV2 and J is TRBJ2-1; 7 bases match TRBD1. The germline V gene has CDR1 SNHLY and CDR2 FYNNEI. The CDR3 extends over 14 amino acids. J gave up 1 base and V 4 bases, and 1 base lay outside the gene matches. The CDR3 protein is CASSGDRSYNEQFF. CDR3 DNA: TGTGCCAGCAGTGGGGACAGATCCTACAATGAGCAGTTCTTC.

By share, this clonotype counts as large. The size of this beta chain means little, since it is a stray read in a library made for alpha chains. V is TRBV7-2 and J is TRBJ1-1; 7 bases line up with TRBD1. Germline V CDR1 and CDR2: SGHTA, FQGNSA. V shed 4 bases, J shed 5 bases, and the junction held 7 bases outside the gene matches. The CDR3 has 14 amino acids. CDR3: CASSSHQGGTEAFF. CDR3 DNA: TGTGCCAGCAGCTCTCACCAGGGGGGGACTGAAGCTTTCTTT. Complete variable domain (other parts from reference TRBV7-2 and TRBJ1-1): GAGVSQSPSNKVTEKGKDVELRCDPISGHTALYWYRQSLGQGLEFLIYFQGNSAPDKSGLPSDRFSAERTGGSVSTLTIQRTQQEDSAVYLCASSSHQGGTEAFFGQGTRLTVV.

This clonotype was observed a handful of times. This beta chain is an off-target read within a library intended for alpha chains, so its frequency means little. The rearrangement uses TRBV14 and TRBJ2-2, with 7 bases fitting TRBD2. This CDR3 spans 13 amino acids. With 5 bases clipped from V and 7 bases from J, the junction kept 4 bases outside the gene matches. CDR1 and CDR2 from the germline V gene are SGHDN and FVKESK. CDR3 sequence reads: CASSSGVYGELFF. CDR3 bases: TGTGCCAGCAGCAGCGGGGTTTACGGGGAGCTGTTTTTT.

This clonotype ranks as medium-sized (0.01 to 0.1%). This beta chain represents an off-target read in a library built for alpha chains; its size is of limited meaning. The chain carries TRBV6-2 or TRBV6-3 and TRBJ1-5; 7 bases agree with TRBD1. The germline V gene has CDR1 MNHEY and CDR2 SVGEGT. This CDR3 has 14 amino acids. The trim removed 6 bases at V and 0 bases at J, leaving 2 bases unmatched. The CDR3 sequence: CASRGQPSNQPQHF. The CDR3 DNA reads TGTGCCAGCAGGGGACAGCCTAGCAATCAGCCCCAGCATTTT.

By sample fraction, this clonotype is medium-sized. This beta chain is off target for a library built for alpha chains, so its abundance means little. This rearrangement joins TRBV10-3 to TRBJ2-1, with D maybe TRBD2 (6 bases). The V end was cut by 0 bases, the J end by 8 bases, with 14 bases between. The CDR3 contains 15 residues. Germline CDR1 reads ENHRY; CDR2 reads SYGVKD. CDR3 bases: TGTGCCATCAGTGAGTCGACGGGAGCTGGGGATGAGCAGTTCTTC. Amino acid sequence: CAISESTGAGDEQFF.

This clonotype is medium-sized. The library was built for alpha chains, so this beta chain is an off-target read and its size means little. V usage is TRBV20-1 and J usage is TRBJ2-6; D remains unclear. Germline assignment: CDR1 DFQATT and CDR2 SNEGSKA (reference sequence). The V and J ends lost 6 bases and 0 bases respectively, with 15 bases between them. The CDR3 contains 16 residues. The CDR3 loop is CSAVGRTASGANVLTF. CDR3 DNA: TGCAGTGCCGTCGGACGGACCGCCTCTGGGGCCAACGTCCTGACTTTC.

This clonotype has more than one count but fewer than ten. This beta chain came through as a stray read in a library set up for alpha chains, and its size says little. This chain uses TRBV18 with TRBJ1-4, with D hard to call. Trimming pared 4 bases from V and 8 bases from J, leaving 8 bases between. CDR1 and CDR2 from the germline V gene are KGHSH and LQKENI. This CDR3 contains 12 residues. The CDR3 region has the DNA TGTGCCAGCTCACGGCCTTCAGAAAAACTGTTTTTT. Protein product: CASSRPSEKLFF.

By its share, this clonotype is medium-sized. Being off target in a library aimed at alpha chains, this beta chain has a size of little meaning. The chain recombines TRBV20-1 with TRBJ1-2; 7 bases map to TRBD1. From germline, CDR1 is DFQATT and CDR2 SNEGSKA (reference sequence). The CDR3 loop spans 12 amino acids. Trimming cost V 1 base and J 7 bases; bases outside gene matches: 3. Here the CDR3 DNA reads TGCAGTGCTAGAGTGTGGACAGGTGGCTACACCTTC. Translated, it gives CSARVWTGGYTF.

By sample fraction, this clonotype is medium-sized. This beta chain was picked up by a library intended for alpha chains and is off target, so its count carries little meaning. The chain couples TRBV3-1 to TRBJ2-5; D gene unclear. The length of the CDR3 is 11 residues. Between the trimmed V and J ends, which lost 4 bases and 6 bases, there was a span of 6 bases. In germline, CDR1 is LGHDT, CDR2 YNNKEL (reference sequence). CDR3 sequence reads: CASSLKKTQYF. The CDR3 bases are TGTGCCAGCAGCCTCAAGAAGACCCAGTACTTC.

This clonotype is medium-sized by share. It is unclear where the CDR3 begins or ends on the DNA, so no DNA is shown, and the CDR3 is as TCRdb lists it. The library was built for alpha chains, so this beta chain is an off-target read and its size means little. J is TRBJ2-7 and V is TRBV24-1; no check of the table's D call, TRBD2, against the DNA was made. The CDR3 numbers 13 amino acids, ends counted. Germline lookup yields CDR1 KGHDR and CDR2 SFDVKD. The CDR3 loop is CATSVPGGNEQYF.

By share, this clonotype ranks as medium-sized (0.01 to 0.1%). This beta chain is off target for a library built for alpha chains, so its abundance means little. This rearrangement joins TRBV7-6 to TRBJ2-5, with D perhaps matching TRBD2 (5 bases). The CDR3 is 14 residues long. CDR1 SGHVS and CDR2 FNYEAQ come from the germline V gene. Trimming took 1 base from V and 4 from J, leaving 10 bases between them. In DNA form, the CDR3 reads TGTGCCAGCAGCTTAGGGGGAGAGGGAGAGACCCAGTACTTC. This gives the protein CASSLGGEGETQYF.

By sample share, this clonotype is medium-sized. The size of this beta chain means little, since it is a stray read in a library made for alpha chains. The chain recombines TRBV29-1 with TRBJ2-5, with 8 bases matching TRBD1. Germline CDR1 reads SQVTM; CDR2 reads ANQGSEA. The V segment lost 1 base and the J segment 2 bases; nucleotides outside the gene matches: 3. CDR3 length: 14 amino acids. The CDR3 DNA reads TGCAGCGTTGAAGGCAGGGGGCTACAAGAGACCCAGTACTTC. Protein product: CSVEGRGLQETQYF.